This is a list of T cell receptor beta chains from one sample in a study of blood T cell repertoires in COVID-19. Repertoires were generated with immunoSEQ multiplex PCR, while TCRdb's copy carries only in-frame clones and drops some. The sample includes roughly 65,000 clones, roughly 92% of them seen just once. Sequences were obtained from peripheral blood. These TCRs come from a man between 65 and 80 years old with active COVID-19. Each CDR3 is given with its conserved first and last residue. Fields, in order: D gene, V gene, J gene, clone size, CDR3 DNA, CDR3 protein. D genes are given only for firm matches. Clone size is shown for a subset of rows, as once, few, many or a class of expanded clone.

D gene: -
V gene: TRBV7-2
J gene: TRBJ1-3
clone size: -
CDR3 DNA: TGTGCCAGCAGCTTAGACGGGGGTAACTCTGGAAACACCATATATTTT
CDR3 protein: CASSLDGGNSGNTIYF

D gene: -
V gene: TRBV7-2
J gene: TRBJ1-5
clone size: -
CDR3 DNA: TGTGCCAGCAGCCCTCCGGCAGGGCTGAATCAGCCCCAGCATTTT
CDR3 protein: CASSPPAGLNQPQHF

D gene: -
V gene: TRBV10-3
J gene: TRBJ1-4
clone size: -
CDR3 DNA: TGTGCCATCAGTGATGGCAGGGTAGCAACTAATGAAAAACTGTTTTTT
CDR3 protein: CAISDGRVATNEKLFF

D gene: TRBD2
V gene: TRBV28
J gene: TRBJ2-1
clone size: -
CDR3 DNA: TGTGCCAGCAGGCCCATCACTAGCGGGGGCTACAATGAGCAGTTCTTC
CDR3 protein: CASRPITSGGYNEQFF

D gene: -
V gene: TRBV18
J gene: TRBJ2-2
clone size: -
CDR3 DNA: TGTGCCAGCTCACCCCGGCGGGACGGGGAGCTGTTTTTT
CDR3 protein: CASSPRRDGELFF

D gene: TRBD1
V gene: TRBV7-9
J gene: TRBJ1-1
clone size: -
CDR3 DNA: TGTGCCAGCAGTACTACAGGGGGTACCACTGAAGCTTTCTTT
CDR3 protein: CASSTTGGTTEAFF

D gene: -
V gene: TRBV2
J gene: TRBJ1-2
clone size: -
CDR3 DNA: TGTGCCAGCCAGGGGATGGTCGTGGAGGGCTACACCTTC
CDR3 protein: CASQGMVVEGYTF

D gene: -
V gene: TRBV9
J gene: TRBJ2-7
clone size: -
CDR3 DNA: TGTGCCAGCAGCGTAGGTCAAGGCGGAGGAAGCTCCTACGAGCAGTACTTC
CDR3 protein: CASSVGQGGGSSYEQYF

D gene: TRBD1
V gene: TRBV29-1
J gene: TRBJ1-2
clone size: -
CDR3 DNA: TGCAGCGTTGGGGCAGATGGGTCCGGACAGGGGGCGAACTATGGCTACACCTTC
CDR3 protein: CSVGADGSGQGANYGYTF

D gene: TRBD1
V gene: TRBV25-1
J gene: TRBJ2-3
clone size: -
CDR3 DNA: TGTGCCAGCGCACCGGGGACAGGGGTTGCAGATACGCAGTATTTT
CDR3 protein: CASAPGTGVADTQYF

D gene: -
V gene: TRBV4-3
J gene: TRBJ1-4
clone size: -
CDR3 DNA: TGCGCCAGCAGCCAAGATCTAGGTGAAAAACTGTTTTTT
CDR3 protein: CASSQDLGEKLFF

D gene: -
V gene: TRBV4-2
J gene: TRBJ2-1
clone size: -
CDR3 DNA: TGTGCCAGCAGCCAAGGGAGGGGAACAGGGGACGATGAGCAGTTCTTC
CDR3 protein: CASSQGRGTGDDEQFF

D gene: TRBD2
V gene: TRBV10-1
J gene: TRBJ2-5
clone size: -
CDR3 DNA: TGCGCCAGCAGTGAGTCGTGGATAGCGGGGTCACAAGAGACCCAGTACTTC
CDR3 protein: CASSESWIAGSQETQYF

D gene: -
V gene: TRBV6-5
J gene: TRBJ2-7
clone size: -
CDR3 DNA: TGTGCCAGCAGAGTCTCCCGGGGGAGTACCTACGAGCAGTACTTC
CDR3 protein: CASRVSRGSTYEQYF

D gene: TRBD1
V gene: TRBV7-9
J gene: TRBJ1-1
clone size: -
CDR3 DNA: TGTGCCAGCAGCCAACTCGGACTGGGCGAGGGGGCCTTT
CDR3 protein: CASSQLGLGEGAF

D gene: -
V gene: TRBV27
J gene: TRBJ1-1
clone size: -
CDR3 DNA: TGTGCCAGCAGTCCTCGGGGTGCGTGGGGCACTGAAGCTTTCTTT
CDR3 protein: CASSPRGAWGTEAFF

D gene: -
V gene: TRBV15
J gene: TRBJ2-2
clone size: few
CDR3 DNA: TGTGCCACCAGCAGAGGCAGCGGGAACACCGGGGAGCTGTTTTTT
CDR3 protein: CATSRGSGNTGELFF

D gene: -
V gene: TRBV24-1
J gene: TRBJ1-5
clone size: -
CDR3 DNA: TGTGCCACCAGTGATTCCAGGGGATATGGCAATCAGCCCCAGCATTTT
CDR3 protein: CATSDSRGYGNQPQHF

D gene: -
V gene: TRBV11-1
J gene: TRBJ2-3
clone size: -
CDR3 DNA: TGTGCCAGCAGATATCAGGGGTGGGGAGATACGCAGTATTTT
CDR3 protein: CASRYQGWGDTQYF

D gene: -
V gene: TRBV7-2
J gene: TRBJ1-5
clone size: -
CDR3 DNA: TGTGCCAGCAGTTTACAGGGACTCAATCAGCCCCAGCATTTT
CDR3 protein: CASSLQGLNQPQHF

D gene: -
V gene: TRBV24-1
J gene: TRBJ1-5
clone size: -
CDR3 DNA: TGTGCCACCAGCGCCATAGGGGGATCGCCCCAGCATTTT
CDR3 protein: CATSAIGGSPQHF

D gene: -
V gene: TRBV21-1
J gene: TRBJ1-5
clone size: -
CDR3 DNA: TGTGCCAGCAGCAACCCGGGACAGGGGGACAACAATCAGCCCCAGCATTTT
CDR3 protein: CASSNPGQGDNNQPQHF

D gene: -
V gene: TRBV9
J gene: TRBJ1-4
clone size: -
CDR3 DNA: TGTGCCAGCAGCGTAGGTGGGGGGACTAATGAAAAACTGTTTTTT
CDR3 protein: CASSVGGGTNEKLFF

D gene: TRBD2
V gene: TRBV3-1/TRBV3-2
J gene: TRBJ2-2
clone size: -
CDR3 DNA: TGTGCCAGCAGCCAAGTTGCGGGGGGTGGCACCGGGGAGCTGTTTTTT
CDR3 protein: CASSQVAGGGTGELFF

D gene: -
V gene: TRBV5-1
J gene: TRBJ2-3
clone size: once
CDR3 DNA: TGCGCCAGCAGCCAGGGGCTACCGGCGGATACGCAGTATTTT
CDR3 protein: CASSQGLPADTQYF

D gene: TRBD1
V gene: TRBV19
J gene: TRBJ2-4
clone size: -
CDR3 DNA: TGTGCCAGTAGCGAACAGGGGTCGTTAGCCAAAAACATTCAGTACTTC
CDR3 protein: CASSEQGSLAKNIQYF

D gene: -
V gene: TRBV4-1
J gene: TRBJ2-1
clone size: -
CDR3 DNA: TGCGCCAGCAGCCAAGATAGCAACGATAGGGAGCAGTTCTTC
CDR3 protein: CASSQDSNDREQFF

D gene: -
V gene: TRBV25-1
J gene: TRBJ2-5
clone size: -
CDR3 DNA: TGTGCCAGCAGCCACGAGAGCAGGACTCCTTACTTC
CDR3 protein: CASSHESRTPYF

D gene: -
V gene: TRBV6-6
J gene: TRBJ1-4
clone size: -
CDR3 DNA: TGTGCCAGCAGTTACCCCGAGGGAGGTGAAAAACTGTTTTTT
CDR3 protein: CASSYPEGGEKLFF

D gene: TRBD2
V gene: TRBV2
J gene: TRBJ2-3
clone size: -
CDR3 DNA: TGTGCCAGCAGTGATGGGGCGCGGGGGGGCACAGATACGCAGTATTTT
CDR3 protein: CASSDGARGGTDTQYF